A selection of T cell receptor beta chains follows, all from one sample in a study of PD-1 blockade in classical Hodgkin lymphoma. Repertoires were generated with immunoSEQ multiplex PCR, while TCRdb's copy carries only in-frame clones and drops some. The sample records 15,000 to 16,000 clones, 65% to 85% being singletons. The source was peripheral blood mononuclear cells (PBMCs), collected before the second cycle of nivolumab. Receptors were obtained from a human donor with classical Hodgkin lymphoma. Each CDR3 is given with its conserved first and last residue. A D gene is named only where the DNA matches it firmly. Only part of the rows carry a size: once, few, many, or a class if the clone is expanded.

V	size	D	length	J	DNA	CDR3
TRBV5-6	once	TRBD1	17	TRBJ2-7	TGTGCCAGCAGCTATGAGTTAGGGACAGCAACTACCTACGAGCAGTACTTC	CASSYELGTATTYEQYF
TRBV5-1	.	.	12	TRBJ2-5	TGCGCCAGCAGCTTGGCTAGGGAGACCCAGTACTTC	CASSLARETQYF
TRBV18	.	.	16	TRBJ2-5	TGTGCCAGCTCACCCCAACCGCAGGGCATTTCGGAGACCCAGTACTTC	CASSPQPQGISETQYF
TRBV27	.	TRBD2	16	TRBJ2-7	TGTGCCAGCAGAAAAAAGAATATAGCGGGAGGATTCGAGCAGTACTTC	CASRKKNIAGGFEQYF
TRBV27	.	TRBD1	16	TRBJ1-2	TGTGCCAGCAGCCTGACGGCGGGACAGGGCAACTATGGCTACACCTTC	CASSLTAGQGNYGYTF
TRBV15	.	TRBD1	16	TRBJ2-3	TGTGCCACCAGCAGAACCCTCGGACAGGGCGCAGATACGCAGTATTTT	CATSRTLGQGADTQYF
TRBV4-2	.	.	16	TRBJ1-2	TGTGCCAGCAGCCACCCGGGACGGTTGTGGAACTATGGCTACACCTTC	CASSHPGRLWNYGYTF
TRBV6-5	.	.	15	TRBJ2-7	TGTGCCAGCAGGGACCTCGAGGGCCGTGACTACGAGCAGTACTTC	CASRDLEGRDYEQYF
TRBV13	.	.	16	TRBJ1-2	TGCGCCAGCAGCCAAGATCTCTCTGGCAGCCGGGCCGGCTACACCTTC	CASSQDLSGSRAGYTF
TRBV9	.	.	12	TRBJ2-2	TGTGCCAGCAGCGCTGAATACGGGGAGCTGTTTTTT	CASSAEYGELFF
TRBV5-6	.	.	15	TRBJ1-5	TGTGCCAGCAGCTTGCGACGGGTAGGGAATCAGCCCCAGCATTTT	CASSLRRVGNQPQHF
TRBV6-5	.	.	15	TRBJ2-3	TGTGCCAGCAGACCCCGGGACCCCTGGACAGATACGCAGTATTTT	CASRPRDPWTDTQYF
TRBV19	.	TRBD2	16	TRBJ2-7	TGTGCCAGTAGTAGCCGGACTAGCGGTAGCTCCTACGAGCAGTACTTC	CASSSRTSGSSYEQYF
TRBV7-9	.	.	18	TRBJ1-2	TGTGCCTCAACAGCAGCTTCCGGGGCACAGGGTTTTTGGGGTGGCTACACCTTC	CASTAASGAQGFWGGYTF
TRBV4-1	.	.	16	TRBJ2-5	TGCGCCAGCAGCCAAGATGAGCGTGGGGGCCGGGAGACCCAGTACTTC	CASSQDERGGRETQYF
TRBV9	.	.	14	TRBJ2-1	TGTGCCAGCAGCGTCTGGGGAAGTCAGAATGAGCAGTTCTTC	CASSVWGSQNEQFF
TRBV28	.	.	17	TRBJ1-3	TGTGCCAGCAGTTTTATGGGGGTATATGGCTCTGGAAACACCATATATTTT	CASSFMGVYGSGNTIYF
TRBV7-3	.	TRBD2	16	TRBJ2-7	TGTGCCAGCAGCCGTTGGACTAGCGGGTCCAACTACGGGCAGTACTTC	CASSRWTSGSNYGQYF
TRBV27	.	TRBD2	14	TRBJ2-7	TGTGCCAGCAGTTCCCACCAAGCGGGAGCCGGGCAGTACTTC	CASSSHQAGAGQYF
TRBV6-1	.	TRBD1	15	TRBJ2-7	TGTGCCAGCAGAGAACCGGGACAGGGGGCCCACGAGCAGTACTTC	CASREPGQGAHEQYF
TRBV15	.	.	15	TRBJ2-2	TGTGCCACCAGCAAAGTCGGGTCGGGCGGCGGGGAGCTGTTTTTT	CATSKVGSGGGELFF
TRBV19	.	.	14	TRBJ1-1	TGTGCCAGTAGTAATCCAGGGTGGGACACTGAAGCTTTCTTT	CASSNPGWDTEAFF
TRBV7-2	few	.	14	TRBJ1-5	TGTGCCAGCAGCTTATACTCAGGGGAACAGCCCCAGCATTTT	CASSLYSGEQPQHF
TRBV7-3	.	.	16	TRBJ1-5	TGTGCCAGCAGCTTAGTGGTCAGGGGAAGCAATCAGCCCCAGCATTTT	CASSLVVRGSNQPQHF
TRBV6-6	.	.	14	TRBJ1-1	TGTGCCAGCAGTTACCTGACCGAAGTCCGTGAAGCTTTCTTT	CASSYLTEVREAFF
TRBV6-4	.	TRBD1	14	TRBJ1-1	TGTGCCAGCAGGCCGGGACAGGAGAACACTGAAGCTTTCTTT	CASRPGQENTEAFF
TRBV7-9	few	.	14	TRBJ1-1	TGTGCCAGCAGCCCCCCGAGGGCGAACACTGAAGCTTTCTTT	CASSPPRANTEAFF
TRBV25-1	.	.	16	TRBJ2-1	TGTGCCAGCAGTGGATCCCACACCCCTCGGTGGAATGAGCAGTTCTTC	CASSGSHTPRWNEQFF
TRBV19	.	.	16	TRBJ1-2	TGTGCCAGTACCCCTGGGAGCGGAACTCTTAACTATGGCTACACCTTC	CASTPGSGTLNYGYTF
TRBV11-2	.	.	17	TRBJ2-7	TGTGCCAGCAGCTTAGATGCCAAATCGGGTCGATCCTACGAGCAGTACTTC	CASSLDAKSGRSYEQYF
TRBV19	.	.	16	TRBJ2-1	TGTGCCAGTAGTAACTTTCCTGAGGGACTCAACAATGAGCAGTTCTTC	CASSNFPEGLNNEQFF
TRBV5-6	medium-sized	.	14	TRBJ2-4	TGTGCCAGCCGCAGCTATAAGGGGAAAAACATTCAGTACTTC	CASRSYKGKNIQYF
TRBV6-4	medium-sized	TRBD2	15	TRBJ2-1	TGTGCCAGCAGTACGGCTAGCGGGGGAGGGAATGAGCAGTTCTTC	CASSTASGGGNEQFF
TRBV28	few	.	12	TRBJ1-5	TGTGCCAGCAGTTTCCTCCGAGGGGCCCAGCATTTT	CASSFLRGAQHF
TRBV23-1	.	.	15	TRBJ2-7	TGCGCCAGCAGTGCGTTGAGAGGACCCTTCTACGAGCAGTACTTC	CASSALRGPFYEQYF
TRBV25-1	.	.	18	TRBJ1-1	TGTGCCAGCAGTGAACCGCCCCCTTGGACTACGCCCAACACTGAAGCTTTCTTT	CASSEPPPWTTPNTEAFF
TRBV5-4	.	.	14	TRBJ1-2	TGTGCCAGCAGCTTCAGGATGAAGAACTATGGCTACACCTTC	CASSFRMKNYGYTF
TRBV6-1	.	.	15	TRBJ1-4	TGTGCCAGCAGTGACGTTTCAGGGTTTAATGAAAAACTGTTTTTT	CASSDVSGFNEKLFF
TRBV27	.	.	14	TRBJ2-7	TGTGCCAGCAGTTACGCCATCGGGACCCCCGAGCAGTACTTC	CASSYAIGTPEQYF
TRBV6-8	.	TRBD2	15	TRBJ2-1	TGTGCCAGCACCGAACGGGGACTAACCTACAATGAGCAGTTCTTC	CASTERGLTYNEQFF
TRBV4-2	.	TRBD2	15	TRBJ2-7	TGTGCCAGCAGCCAAGAGACTAGCGGTTCGGACGAGCAGTACTTC	CASSQETSGSDEQYF
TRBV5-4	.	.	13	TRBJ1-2	TGTGCCAGCAGCGCTTACGGGGGCTATGGCTACACCTTC	CASSAYGGYGYTF
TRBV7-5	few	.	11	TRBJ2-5	TGTGCCAGTACAAACCGGGACGACAAGTACTTC	CASTNRDDKYF
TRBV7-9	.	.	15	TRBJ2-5	TGTGCCAGCAGCTACCCCGGGACGGTGCAAGAGACCCAGTACTTC	CASSYPGTVQETQYF
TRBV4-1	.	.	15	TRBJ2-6	TGCGCCAGCAGCCAATGGACCGCTGGGGCCAACGTCCTGACTTTC	CASSQWTAGANVLTF
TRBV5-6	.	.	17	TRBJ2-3	TGTGCCAGCAGCTTGGAATGGGGCAGGGCCGACACAGATACGCAGTATTTT	CASSLEWGRADTDTQYF
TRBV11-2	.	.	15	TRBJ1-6	TGTGCCAGCAGCTTCGGCCACCTCGGTAATTCACCCCTCCACTTT	CASSFGHLGNSPLHF
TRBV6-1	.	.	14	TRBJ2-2	TGTGCCAGCAGCCCAACGGGGGTGGGTGGGGGCCTGTTTTTT	CASSPTGVGGGLFF
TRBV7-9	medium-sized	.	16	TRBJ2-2	TGTGCCACCCCCCCGCCCGGCGCTTCGAACACCGGGGAGCTGTTTTTT	CATPPPGASNTGELFF
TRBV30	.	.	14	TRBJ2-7	TGTGCCTGGAGTGTAAGTGCGACTGCCTACGAGCAGTACTTC	CAWSVSATAYEQYF
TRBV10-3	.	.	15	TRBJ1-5	TGTGCCATCAGTGAGTCCGGGTCCGGCAATCAGCCCCAGCATTTT	CAISESGSGNQPQHF
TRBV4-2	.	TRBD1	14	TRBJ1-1	TGTGCCAGCAGCCCTCAACAGGGGAGAACTGAAGCTTTCTTT	CASSPQQGRTEAFF